This T cell receptor (beta chain) was sequenced for a study of blood T cell repertoires in COVID-19. Background on the study: Spain, Italy and the United States supplied samples that represented acute and convalescent COVID-19. T cells, B-cell-depleted T cells, or PBMCs supplied cDNA or gDNA.

Per the original methods: Amplified reference gene primers provided the basis for estimating nucleated cell counts. The repertoire was sequenced with immunoSEQ multiplex PCR; TCRdb's copy has only in-frame clones and lacks some. V, J and clone size are those of that table, while D and trimming were read from the DNA. The sample consists of 95,000 to 110,000 clones, roughly 80% of them appearing once. The V segment lost 2 bases and the J segment 6 bases; nucleotides outside the gene matches: 6. Germline CDR1 reads SGHAT; CDR2 reads FQNNGV. This CDR3 is built from 15 residues. The source is a man between 60 and 75 years old with acute or convalescent COVID-19. Sequenced: peripheral blood. The chain employs TRBV11-2 and TRBJ2-1, with 8 bases lining up with TRBD1. The CDR3 sequence is CASSLTFTGGNEQFF. CDR3 DNA sequence: TGTGCCAGCAGCTTAACCTTCACAGGGGGCAATGAGCAGTTCTTC. Filled out from reference TRBV11-2 and TRBJ2-1, the complete variable domain reads EAGVAQSPRYKIIEKRQSVAFWCNPISGHATLYWYQQILGQGPKLLIQFQNNGVVDDSQLPKDRFSAERLKGVDSTLKIQPAKLEDSAVYLCASSLTFTGGNEQFFGPGTRLTVL.